This is a list of T cell receptor beta chains from one sample in a study of blood T cell repertoires in COVID-19. The assay was immunoSEQ multiplex PCR, and TCRdb's table has in-frame clones only and misses some. The table includes fewer than 100,000 clones, about four fifths detected once. The specimen was peripheral blood. These receptors came from a human donor in a cohort sampled during active COVID-19. Both conserved end residues are part of each CDR3. The D gene is left open where the match is weak.

cdr3_aa	v_call	d_call
CASSEWGGRHTEAFF	TRBV2	.
CASAGTSGLSSYNEQFF	TRBV5-1	TRBD2
CASSQDLERGGKLFF	TRBV3-1/TRBV3-2	.
CASSEYRPPMEQYF	TRBV2	.
CATSRDSGTGGEGSYNEQFF	TRBV15	TRBD1
CASSLGKDRGQYF	TRBV12-3/TRBV12-4	TRBD1
CASTNSGDGYTF	TRBV18	.
CASSPGGYEQYF	TRBV18	.
CSVGKVLGGEQFF	TRBV29-1	TRBD2
CASSPRLAGDGETQYF	TRBV7-8	TRBD2
CASGLGSDEKLFF	TRBV12-5	.
CASSPRGGSPLHF	TRBV7-9	.
CAIRAGQGMIYGYTF	TRBV10-3	TRBD1
CASRNRVAGYTF	TRBV6-5	.
CASSQDLAQPQHF	TRBV3-1/TRBV3-2	.
CASSLGGSLIYNEQFF	TRBV7-6	.
CAWSGGTTQTFF	TRBV30	.
CATSETLAGVNTGELFF	TRBV15	TRBD2
CASSLDRGDTQYF	TRBV6-2/TRBV6-3	TRBD1
CASSVTGANTEAFF	TRBV5-1	TRBD1
CAWRTSGYNEQFF	TRBV30	TRBD2
CASGAGGSPETYEQYF	TRBV12-5	.
CASSQDWREGLRRVQYF	TRBV4-2	TRBD2
CAISDGPTSGETQYF	TRBV10-3	TRBD2
CASSESSSAGGLTDTQYF	TRBV6-1	TRBD1
CASSQTGIVDPIYF	TRBV27	TRBD1
CASSEREGRGDTQYF	TRBV10-1	TRBD2
CASSGGGLYEQYF	TRBV28	TRBD2
CAWRGWGLSQYEQYF	TRBV30	.
CASSRDRLYNEQFF	TRBV6-5	TRBD1
CASSPSDYRDRWGEQFF	TRBV19	.
CASRLALYNEQFF	TRBV27	TRBD2
CASSQFRGQSSYEQYF	TRBV6-2/TRBV6-3	.
CASSRDRETAKYGYTF	TRBV2	TRBD1
CASSFPRGPERYF	TRBV11-2	.
CASSLATEFDTGELFF	TRBV7-9	.
CAIGEGLAYNEQFF	TRBV10-3	TRBD2
CASSEAKGLRGDTF	TRBV2	.
CATKASGLREQYF	TRBV6-5	TRBD2
CASSLSVAGLNEKLFF	TRBV28	.
CASSQWGEHTGELFF	TRBV3-1/TRBV3-2	.
CASSQGTGSSYNSPLHF	TRBV4-2	TRBD1
CAQPRGSGNTIYF	TRBV24-1	.
CSVVGTAGGPQHF	TRBV29-1	TRBD1
CASSLLASGRAGEQYF	TRBV5-1	TRBD2
CATSSYATSLSYEQYF	TRBV15	.
CASRPQGSSYNSPLHF	TRBV7-2	.
CASSQTGTGIPYEQYF	TRBV14	TRBD1
CASSLAAGATQETQYF	TRBV5-1	TRBD2
CASRLDSHYEQYF	TRBV25-1	.
CASSVGGGEAFF	TRBV9	.
CASSISLDTQYF	TRBV19	.
CASSLGQGLYEQYF	TRBV6-1	TRBD1
CASTGVQETQYF	TRBV2	.
CASSSYIGVRGNTEAFF	TRBV7-2	.
CASTRGATPYEQYF	TRBV28	.
CASSPGQGPDTQYF	TRBV7-2	TRBD1
CAWTPLLGNTIYF	TRBV30	.
CATSRDRTSGEQYF	TRBV15	TRBD2